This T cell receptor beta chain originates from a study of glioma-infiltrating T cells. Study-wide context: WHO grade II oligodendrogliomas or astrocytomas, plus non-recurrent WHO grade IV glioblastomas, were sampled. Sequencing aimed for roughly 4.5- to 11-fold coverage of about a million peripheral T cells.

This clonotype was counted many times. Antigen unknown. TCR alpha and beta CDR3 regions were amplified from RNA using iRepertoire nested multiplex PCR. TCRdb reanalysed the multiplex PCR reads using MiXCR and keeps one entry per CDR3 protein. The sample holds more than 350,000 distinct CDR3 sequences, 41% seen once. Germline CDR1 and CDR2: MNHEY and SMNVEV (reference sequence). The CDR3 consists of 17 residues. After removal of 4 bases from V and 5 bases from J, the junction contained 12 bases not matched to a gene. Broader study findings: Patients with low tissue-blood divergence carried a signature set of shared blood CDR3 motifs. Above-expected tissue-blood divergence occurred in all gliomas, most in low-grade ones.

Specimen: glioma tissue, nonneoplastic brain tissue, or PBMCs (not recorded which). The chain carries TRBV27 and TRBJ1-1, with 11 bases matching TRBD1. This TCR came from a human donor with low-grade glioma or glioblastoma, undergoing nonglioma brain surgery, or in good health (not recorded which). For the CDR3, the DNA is TGTGCCAGCAGTTACAGCCGGGACAGGGGGGGCGGGACTGAAGCTTTCTTT. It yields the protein CASSYSRDRGGGTEAFF.